Below, one T cell receptor beta chain is given with its context. Germline CDR1 is MNHEY and CDR2 is SVGEGT. J gave up 12 bases and V 1 base, and 5 bases lay outside the gene matches. The CDR3 is 13 amino acids. The source of the sample is a study of blood T cell repertoires in COVID-19. Turning to the study itself: Researchers got acute and convalescent COVID-19 samples from the United States, Italy and Spain. Sources were T cells, B-cell-depleted T cells, or PBMCs; the material itself was cDNA or gDNA.

Per the authors' pipeline: Amplification of reference gene primers was used by the study to estimate nucleated cell counts. Method: immunoSEQ multiplex PCR; TCRdb's copy keeps in-frame clones and lacks some. V, J and clone size were drawn from that table, and D and trimming were deduced from the DNA. The sample holds roughly 290,000 clones, about 87% seen once. The origin of this receptor is a woman aged 45-59 years who had recovered from COVID-19. The genes are TRBV6-2 or TRBV6-3 and TRBJ2-1; 8 positions agree with TRBD2. Sequenced material: peripheral blood. The CDR3 bases are TGTGCCAGCAGTTACTACGGGAGGGCCGGGCAGTTCTTC. Protein sequence: CASSYYGRAGQFF.